This T cell receptor beta chain stems from a study of blood T cell repertoires in COVID-19. Across the study: Material from acute and convalescent COVID-19 was sourced from the United States, Italy and Spain. T cells, B-cell-depleted T cells, or PBMCs supplied cDNA or gDNA.

Methods used by the authors: Reference gene primer amplification gave estimated nucleated cell counts. Only in-frame clones appear in the TCRdb table, and some are missing; sequencing was by immunoSEQ multiplex PCR. V and J calls and clone size are copied from that table; D and trimming were computed from the DNA. The sample records 200,000 to 300,000 clones, approximately 80% being singletons. This sequence was found in a man in his sixties with acute or convalescent COVID-19. The sample was peripheral blood.

The CDR3 DNA reads as TGTGCCAGCAGTGCCTCTAGCGGGAGTAACGAGCAGTACTTC. It yields the protein CASSASSGSNEQYF. This chain connects TRBV27 to TRBJ2-7, with 10 positions matching TRBD2. CDR1 MNHEY and CDR2 SMNVEV come from the germline V gene (reference sequence). Trimming cost V 5 bases and J 5 bases; bases outside gene matches: 6. The CDR3 loop spans 14 amino acids.